The clone carrying this T cell receptor beta chain was observed at least ten times. Having ophthalmopathy, the donors showed moderate-to-severe activity, CAS ≥3 and NOSPECS ≥4, with disease lasting under 3 months. Establishment of the diagnosis relied upon clinical symptoms, serum thyroxine, TRAb, thyroid ultrasound and orbital computed tomography. Someone took the PBMCs out of approximately 9.2 ml of fresh peripheral blood. V lost 5 bases, J lost 6 bases, and 10 bases lay in between. The germline V gene encodes CDR1 SEHNR and CDR2 FQNEAQ (reference sequence). The CDR3 sequence is 12 residues long. Amplification from RNA transcripts yielded the TCR beta CDR3 regions. HTBI primers primed a first-round RT-PCR, and a second-round multiplex PCR followed. TCRdb re-derived calls from the multiplex PCR reads in MiXCR, one entry per CDR3 protein. The sample lists 600,000 to 950,000 distinct CDR3 sequences, roughly 40% occurring once.

This entry comes from a study of Graves' ophthalmopathy and Graves' hyperthyroidism. V is TRBV7-9 and J is TRBJ1-1; D call uncertain. The sequence was obtained from an adult man with Graves' ophthalmopathy. Sequenced sample: peripheral blood. CDR3 sequence: CASSPSLAEAFF. Here the CDR3 DNA reads TGTGCCAGCAGCCCCAGTTTGGCTGAAGCTTTCTTT.